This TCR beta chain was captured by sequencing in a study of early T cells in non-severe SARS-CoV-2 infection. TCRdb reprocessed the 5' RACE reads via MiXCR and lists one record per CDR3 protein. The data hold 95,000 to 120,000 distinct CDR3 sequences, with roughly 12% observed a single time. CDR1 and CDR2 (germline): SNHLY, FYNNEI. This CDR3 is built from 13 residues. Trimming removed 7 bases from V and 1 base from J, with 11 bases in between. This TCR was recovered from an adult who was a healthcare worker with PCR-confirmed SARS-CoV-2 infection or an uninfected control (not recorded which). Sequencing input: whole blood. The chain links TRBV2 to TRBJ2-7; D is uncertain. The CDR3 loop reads CASTEDESYEQYF. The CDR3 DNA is TGTGCCAGCACCGAGGACGAGTCCTACGAGCAGTACTTC.